This TCR beta chain was obtained from a study of OX40 agonist ivuxolimab in advanced cancers. About the study as a whole: Ivuxolimab was an agonistic, fully human IgG2 monoclonal antibody directed against OX40 (CD134), a costimulatory receptor. Intravenous ivuxolimab was administered to patients every 2 weeks at six dose levels: 0.01, 0.1, 0.3, 1.5, 3 and 10 mg/kg. Among the roughly 52 dose-escalation patients, about 19 had hepatocellular carcinoma, about 15 melanoma, 9 renal cell carcinoma and 9 head and neck cancer. A male proportion of roughly 80% and a mean age of approximately 58 years, ranging from roughly 23 to 79, were recorded for the dose-escalation cohort. Patients were allowed to have had prior anti-PD-1, anti-PD-L1 or anti-CTLA-4 therapy, and around two fifths of the dose-escalation patients had been treated with checkpoint inhibitors. Partial responses occurred in three dose-escalation patients, of whom one had hepatocellular carcinoma and two had cutaneous melanoma. Peripheral TCRbeta sequencing was intended to test whether TCR sequence diversity was altered and clonal T-cell expansion was caused by ivuxolimab. The paper describes the monotherapy dose-escalation part (N of about 52 patients) of the phase I trial of ivuxolimab. On the study overall, not on this receptor specifically: At doses of 0.1 to 3.0 mg/kg, clonal expansion of both CD4+ and CD8+ T cells in blood was seen between baseline and week 6. Low levels of normalized T-cell clonal expansion were also shown by some nonresponding patients. After ivuxolimab, CD8+ T cells had more expanded clones than CD4+ T cells on average. The antigen specificity of the clonally expanded peripheral T cells was not determined. In the 0.1-3.0 mg/kg groups, partial responders were among the patients with the lowest normalized peripheral clonal expansion, particularly in CD8+ T cells.

For sequencing of the TCRbeta CDR3 region, genomic DNA was extracted from the sorted cells. TCRbeta CDR3 regions were sequenced using the immunoSEQ Assay. Held by TCRdb, this immuneACCESS table contains in-frame sequences only and omits some clones. Under half of the omission traces to an unresolved V gene where checked; the cause of the rest is unknown. This sample has about 68,000 clones in its table, and approximately 87% of those were observed once. Of the sample, 0.6% to 0.8% falls within the top ten clones. From cysteine to phenylalanine, the CDR3 is 18 amino acids long. Left in the record is the CDR3 DNA by itself, 54 bases read in frame from the first base. CDR1 SGHAT and CDR2 FQDESV are derived from the germline V gene (reference sequence). The junction shows trimming of 0 bases on V and 5 bases on J, plus 20 bases between the germline ends. A remark on this clone: Its antigen target is currently unknown. Base qualities were left out, and no much larger clone turns up one base away.

Patients with autoimmune disease history or receiving systemic immunosuppression were excluded from the trial. Peripheral blood for TCR sequencing was collected from all dose cohorts at baseline, on cycle 4 day 1, and on cycle 7 day 1. Samples were obtained from an open-label, multicenter, first-in-human phase I dose-escalation trial of ivuxolimab. The trial enrolled adults with locally advanced or metastatic head and neck squamous cell, hepatocellular, melanoma or renal cell carcinoma. CD4+ and CD8+ T cells were sorted separately from peripheral blood before TCR sequencing. This chain is built from TRBV11-1 and TRBJ2-1; the D gene is possibly TRBD2, with 5 bases matching. The origin of this receptor is an adult with an advanced solid tumor such as melanoma, head and neck, liver or kidney cancer. This material consisted of CD4+ or CD8+ T cells sorted from blood, taken in a trial of the OX40 agonist ivuxolimab. The DNA sequence is given as TGTGCCAGCAGCTTAGCATCCTCGACTATTTCGGGGAACAATGAGCAGTTCTTC. It codes for CASSLASSTISGNNEQFF.